This entry concerns a single TCR beta chain. This entry is derived from a study of blood T cell repertoires in COVID-19. For the study at large: The study drew acute and convalescent COVID-19 samples from the United States, Italy and Spain. Sample material is recorded as cDNA or gDNA derived from T cells, B-cell-depleted T cells, or PBMCs.

Germline values: CDR1 MRHNA, CDR2 SNTAGT. J gave up 0 bases and V 6 bases, and 4 bases lay outside the gene matches. The CDR3 loop spans 16 amino acids. Study processing details: Nucleated cell number was recorded as an estimate derived from reference gene primer amplification. Sequenced by immunoSEQ multiplex PCR; TCRdb stores in-frame clones only, minus some. That table furnishes V, J and clone size, whereas the DNA furnished D and trimming. This sample carries about 270,000 clones, roughly 86% of them seen once, and the ten largest clones take approximately 8.2%. Sequencing was performed on peripheral blood. This receptor was identified in a man aged 35-49 years with active or convalescent COVID-19. V usage is TRBV6-4 and J usage is TRBJ2-1; 11 nucleotides agree with TRBD2. CDR3 region: CASSETSGSSYNEQFF. The CDR3 nucleotides are TGTGCCAGCAGCGAAACTAGCGGGAGCTCCTACAATGAGCAGTTCTTC.